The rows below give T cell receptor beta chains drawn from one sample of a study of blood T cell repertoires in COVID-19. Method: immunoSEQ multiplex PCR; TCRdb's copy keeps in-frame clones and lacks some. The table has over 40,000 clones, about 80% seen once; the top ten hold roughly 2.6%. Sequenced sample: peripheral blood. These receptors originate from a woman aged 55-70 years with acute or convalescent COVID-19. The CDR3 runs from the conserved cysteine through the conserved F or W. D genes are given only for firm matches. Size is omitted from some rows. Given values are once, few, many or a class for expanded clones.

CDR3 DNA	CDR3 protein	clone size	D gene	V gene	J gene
TGTGCCAGCAGCTTAGAATCCCGACAGATTAATGAAAAACTGTTTTTT	CASSLESRQINEKLFF	few	.	TRBV7-8	TRBJ1-4
TGTGCCACATTCAGAGGGGGCGGATATGGCTACACCTTC	CATFRGGGYGYTF	.	TRBD1	TRBV25-1	TRBJ1-2
TGTGCCAGCTCACCGGGACAGGGATTTTTTGGAAACACCATATATTTT	CASSPGQGFFGNTIYF	.	TRBD1	TRBV18	TRBJ1-3
TGTGCCAGCAGCGTAGCCGAGGTCGGCTATTCACCCCTCCACTTT	CASSVAEVGYSPLHF	.	.	TRBV7-9	TRBJ1-6
TGTGCCAGCAGCTTGGGTCAGGGGAGTTTGGAAAAACTGTTTTTT	CASSLGQGSLEKLFF	.	.	TRBV5-4	TRBJ1-4
TGCGCCAGCAGCCTAGAGCTACAGGCGGCTAACACTGAAGCTTTCTTT	CASSLELQAANTEAFF	.	.	TRBV4-1	TRBJ1-1
TGTGCCAGCAGTGAAAGGGGGAGGGCAGTGTGGCAGCCCCAGCATTTT	CASSERGRAVWQPQHF	.	.	TRBV6-1	TRBJ1-5
TGTGCCAGCAGTGATCTAGCGGGGGGGCGGGTCGGCGAGCAGTTCTTC	CASSDLAGGRVGEQFF	.	TRBD2	TRBV2	TRBJ2-1
TGTGCCAGCAGTGAACACCCGAACACAGATACGCAGTATTTT	CASSEHPNTDTQYF	.	.	TRBV6-4	TRBJ2-3
TGTGCCAGCAGATGGGCCTCCGAGCAGTACTTC	CASRWASEQYF	.	.	TRBV2	TRBJ2-7
TGTGCCTGGAGGCCCGGGGGGACCCTGGGCACTGAAGCTTTCTTT	CAWRPGGTLGTEAFF	.	.	TRBV30	TRBJ1-1
TGTGCCAGCAGTTCCCCAGCAGATGCAGGCGGCTACACCTTC	CASSSPADAGGYTF	.	.	TRBV27	TRBJ1-2
TGTGCCAGCAGTTACTCAGACACCTCCAATTCACCCCTCCACTTT	CASSYSDTSNSPLHF	few	.	TRBV6-6	TRBJ1-6
TGTGCCACCAGTGAAAATTACGGGACTAGCGGGAATATGGATGAGCAGTTCTTC	CATSENYGTSGNMDEQFF	.	TRBD2	TRBV24-1	TRBJ2-1
TGTGCCAGCAGCTCCGCGACAGGAGCCTACGAGCAGTACTTC	CASSSATGAYEQYF	.	.	TRBV5-4	TRBJ2-7
TGTGCCAGCAGTGACAGGGGGAGGTACCAAGAGACCCAGTACTTC	CASSDRGRYQETQYF	.	.	TRBV6-1	TRBJ2-5
TGTGCCAGCGGGACTGATAACACCGGGGAGCTGTTTTTT	CASGTDNTGELFF	.	.	TRBV2	TRBJ2-2
TGTGCCAGTAGTATCGGAGACAGGTCCTACGAGCAGTACTTC	CASSIGDRSYEQYF	.	.	TRBV19	TRBJ2-7
TGTGCCAGCAGCTTGAGTCAGGGCGGTTCACCCCTCCACTTT	CASSLSQGGSPLHF	.	.	TRBV7-9	TRBJ1-6
TGTGCCAGCAGCGACAGGGGTCATCAGCCCCAGCATTTT	CASSDRGHQPQHF	.	TRBD1	TRBV6-5	TRBJ1-5
TGTGCCAGCAGTTTTACGACAGACCAAGAGACCCAGTACTTC	CASSFTTDQETQYF	.	.	TRBV28	TRBJ2-5
TGTGCCAGGTACGGGGGGCCCAAAGCTTTCTTT	CARYGGPKAFF	.	.	TRBV7-6	TRBJ1-1
TGTGCCAGAGATACGGGACTAGCGGGTACAGGTGAGCAGTTCTTC	CARDTGLAGTGEQFF	.	TRBD2	TRBV19	TRBJ2-1
TGTGCCAGAAGCTCACTTCCCCGGACTAGCGGGGGGGCCTTTGGGGCCAACGTCCTGACTTTC	CARSSLPRTSGGAFGANVLTF	.	TRBD2	TRBV5-3	TRBJ2-6
TGTGCCAGCAGCTTAGTTGAGGGGGCGAGCGGCTACACCTTC	CASSLVEGASGYTF	.	TRBD1	TRBV7-2	TRBJ1-2
TGTGCCAGCAGCTTAAGTGGGGCGGATGAAAAACTGTTTTTT	CASSLSGADEKLFF	.	.	TRBV5-6	TRBJ1-4
TGTGCCAGCAGCGTAGATATCGAGGATTCACCCCTCCACTTT	CASSVDIEDSPLHF	.	.	TRBV9	TRBJ1-6
TGTGCCAGCAGCTTAATCCAGAACACTGAAGCTTTCTTT	CASSLIQNTEAFF	.	.	TRBV7-2	TRBJ1-1
TGTGCCAGCTCACAAAGCCCCCGGAACACTGAAGCTTTCTTT	CASSQSPRNTEAFF	few	.	TRBV18	TRBJ1-1
TGTGCCAGTTCCGGGGGGGTCGGCTATGGCTACACCTTC	CASSGGVGYGYTF	.	.	TRBV19	TRBJ1-2
TGTGCCAGCATAACAGGGGATCAGCCCCAGCATTTT	CASITGDQPQHF	few	TRBD1	TRBV6-5	TRBJ1-5
TGTGCCAGCAGCTCAAGACAGATTCAAGAGACCCAGTACTTC	CASSSRQIQETQYF	.	.	TRBV5-4	TRBJ2-5
TGTGCCAGCAGCAGAAGCGAAAACTATGGCTACACCTTC	CASSRSENYGYTF	few	.	TRBV3-1/TRBV3-2	TRBJ1-2
TGTGCCAGCAGCCTTAGTGGAGGCACCGGGGAGCTGTTTTTT	CASSLSGGTGELFF	few	.	TRBV11-2	TRBJ2-2
TGTGCCAGCAGCCCTGACAGGAGCAATTCACCCCTCCACTTT	CASSPDRSNSPLHF	once	.	TRBV5-4	TRBJ1-6
TGTGCCAGCAGCCCCATCGCCCCCGCGGAGGCGAACACCGGGGAGCTGTTTTTT	CASSPIAPAEANTGELFF	.	.	TRBV7-3	TRBJ2-2
TGCGCCAGCAGCCATCCGGGGGGGGGAGATACGCAGTATTTT	CASSHPGGGDTQYF	once	TRBD2	TRBV4-1	TRBJ2-3
TGCGCCAGCAGCCGGCCTAGCGGGAGGTTTGATGAGCAGTTCTTC	CASSRPSGRFDEQFF	.	TRBD2	TRBV5-1	TRBJ2-1
TGTGCCTGGAGTGTACGTCTATGGGCGAGCGGGAGTCGATACAATGAGCAGTTCTTC	CAWSVRLWASGSRYNEQFF	.	TRBD2	TRBV30	TRBJ2-1
TGCGCCAGCTCTGGACAGGGTACTAGCGGGGGGGTTTTATACAATGAGCAGTTCTTC	CASSGQGTSGGVLYNEQFF	.	TRBD2	TRBV5-1	TRBJ2-1
TGCGCCAGCAGCCCGGCGGGGCTTTCCTACAATGAGCAGTTCTTC	CASSPAGLSYNEQFF	.	.	TRBV5-1	TRBJ2-1
TGTGCCAGCAGCTCACAGGGTGGTGAGCAGTTCTTC	CASSSQGGEQFF	once	.	TRBV11-1	TRBJ2-1
TGTGCCAGCAGCTCTGGACAGCACACTGAAGCTTTCTTT	CASSSGQHTEAFF	.	.	TRBV7-2	TRBJ1-1
TGTGCCAGCAGCTTAGCGAGGACTAGCGGTCCCCTGAGCTCCTACGAGCAGTACTTC	CASSLARTSGPLSSYEQYF	.	TRBD2	TRBV7-2	TRBJ2-7
TGTGCCAGCAGCCTGGACAGGCTCTCTGGAAACACCATATATTTT	CASSLDRLSGNTIYF	.	TRBD1	TRBV7-2	TRBJ1-3
TGCGCCAGCAGCTTTCGGGGAGGGGAGCTGTTTTTT	CASSFRGGELFF	.	.	TRBV5-1	TRBJ2-2
TGTGCCAGCAGCTGGGGACAGGCACCTTTCCTGGAGCCCCAGCATTTT	CASSWGQAPFLEPQHF	few	TRBD1	TRBV7-2	TRBJ1-5
TGTGCCAGCAGTCCCGTCCTTGGAAACACCATATATTTT	CASSPVLGNTIYF	.	.	TRBV12-3/TRBV12-4	TRBJ1-3
TGCAGCGTCGTGGACAGGGGGAAAGCTAACTATGGCTACACCTTC	CSVVDRGKANYGYTF	once	TRBD1	TRBV29-1	TRBJ1-2
TGTGCCAGCAGCTTATTTAGCCTACGGTACGAGCAGTACTTC	CASSLFSLRYEQYF	once	.	TRBV11-2	TRBJ2-7
TGCAGCACGGGACAGGGGTACACCGGGGAGCTGTTTTTT	CSTGQGYTGELFF	.	TRBD1	TRBV29-1	TRBJ2-2
TGTGCCAGCAGGGAGCCGAGCACAGATACGCAGTATTTT	CASREPSTDTQYF	.	.	TRBV6-1	TRBJ2-3
TGTGCCAGCAGCTTAGGGACTAGCGGGGCTAGCGGGACCCAGTACTTC	CASSLGTSGASGTQYF	.	TRBD2	TRBV11-2	TRBJ2-5
TGTGCCACCTCACGGCGAGGGTCAAACACCGGGGAGCTGTTTTTT	CATSRRGSNTGELFF	.	.	TRBV24-1	TRBJ2-2
TGTGCCAGCAGTCCGGACAGAGGACTGAATCAGCCCCAGCATTTT	CASSPDRGLNQPQHF	once	.	TRBV6-5	TRBJ1-5